Presented here are 20 T cell receptor beta chains from one specimen sequenced in a study of radiotherapy plus CTLA-4 blockade in lung cancer. TCRdb keeps only in-frame clones here, not all; method: immunoSEQ multiplex PCR. Seen here are some 96,000 clones, roughly 88% observed once, and the top ten hold 4% to 6%. Sequences were derived from peripheral blood, sampled from a patient treated with radiotherapy plus ipilimumab. These TCRs come from a human donor with non-small cell lung cancer that progressed on radiotherapy plus ipilimumab.

The CDR3 nucleotides are TGTGCCAGCTCACCAGGGCCGGACAGGGGGAGCCCTGAAGCTTTCTTT. Translation gives CASSPGPDRGSPEAFF. V is TRBV18 and J is TRBJ1-1; 10 bases are a match to TRBD1. The CDR3 has 16 amino acids. Germline CDR1 and CDR2: KGHSH and LQKENI. J gave up 6 bases and V 2 bases, and 9 bases lay outside the gene matches. Full variable domain (missing parts from reference TRBV18 and TRBJ1-1): NAGVMQNPRHLVRRRGQEARLRCSPMKGHSHVYWYRQLPEEGLKFMVYLQKENIIDESGMPKERFSAEFPKEGPSILRIQQVVRGDSAAYFCASSPGPDRGSPEAFFGQGTRLTVV.

The chain joins TRBV6-5 to TRBJ1-1; 8 nucleotides align to TRBD1. The germline V gene encodes CDR1 MNHEY and CDR2 SVGAGI. The CDR3 runs to 13 residues. V trimming: 6 bases; J trimming: 8 bases; junction bases outside the gene matches: 8. The CDR3 nucleotides are TGTGCCAGCAGCACCTTAGGGACAGGAGAAGCTTTCTTT. Residues: CASSTLGTGEAFF.

This chain joins TRBV18 and TRBJ1-5; 7 positions agree with TRBD1. Germline V lookup: CDR1 KGHSH, CDR2 LQKENI. The CDR3 has 14 residues. The V and J ends lost 2 bases and 4 bases, in that order; junction bases with no gene match: 2. The DNA of the CDR3 is TGTGCCAGCTCACCAGGGACAGCGAATCAGCCCCAGCATTTT. Translation gives CASSPGTANQPQHF.

This chain connects TRBV2 to TRBJ2-5; D may be TRBD1 (6 bases). Trimming shortened V by 7 bases and J by 2 bases, and 14 bases separated the two germline ends. This CDR3 comprises 14 residues. CDR1 and CDR2 (germline): SNHLY, FYNNEI. The CDR3 DNA sequence: TGTGCCAGCATTGATGGGACATATCAAGAGACCCAGTACTTC. It is translated as CASIDGTYQETQYF.

This rearrangement joins TRBV15 to TRBJ2-3; D assignment may be TRBD1 or TRBD2 (5 bases each). The V gene lost 3 bases and the J gene lost 2 bases, with 9 bases spanning the gap. Germline assignment: CDR1 LNHNV and CDR2 YYDKDF (reference sequence). The CDR3 covers 14 residues. DNA for the CDR3: TGTGCCACCAGCAGTCGGGACCCCACAGATACGCAGTATTTT. Protein sequence: CATSSRDPTDTQYF.

The chain is built from TRBV18 and TRBJ1-1; D is unclear. The CDR3 is 13 residues long. V was pared by 6 bases and J by 5 bases, with 13 bases between. Looked up from germline, CDR1 is KGHSH and CDR2 is LQKENI. The CDR3 DNA is TGTGCCAGCTCCCCCCCCACTACGACTGAAGCTTTCTTT. It codes for CASSPPTTTEAFF.

The chain is built from TRBV18 and TRBJ2-2, with D perhaps TRBD1 (7 bases). This CDR3 has 14 amino acids. V was pared by 4 bases and J by 6 bases, with 12 bases between. Looked up from germline, CDR1 is KGHSH and CDR2 is LQKENI. The CDR3 nucleotides read TGTGCCAGCTCACGGACCAGGGGGGCCGGGGAGCTGTTTTTT. It translates to CASSRTRGAGELFF.

In its sample, this clone was seen a few times. The chain has TRBV29-1 and TRBJ2-1, with D perhaps matching TRBD1 or TRBD2 (5 bases each). This CDR3 is 12 amino acids long. V was cut by 4 bases and J by 8 bases, with 12 bases left in between. Per the germline V gene, CDR1 is SQVTM and CDR2 is ANQGSEA. The CDR3 DNA reads TGCAGCGTTGTCGGGGCTTTGGATGAGCAGTTCTTC. Translated: CSVVGALDEQFF.

This rearrangement joins TRBV19 to TRBJ2-1; 11 bases align to TRBD2. This CDR3 contains 14 residues. The V gene end was trimmed by 9 bases and the J gene end by 10 bases; junction bases not matched to a gene: 11. Germline CDR1 LNHDA, CDR2 SQIVND (reference sequence). The chain's CDR3 is CASATSGAAGEQFF. DNA of the CDR3: TGTGCCAGCGCGACTAGCGGGGCCGCCGGGGAGCAGTTCTTC. Complete variable domain (other parts from reference TRBV19 and TRBJ2-1): DGGITQSPKYLFRKEGQNVTLSCEQNLNHDAMYWYRQDPGQGLRLIYYSQIVNDFQKGDIAEGYSVSREKKESFPLTVTSAQKNPTAFYLCASATSGAAGEQFFGPGTRLTVL.

This chain joins TRBV6-5 and TRBJ2-5; no firm D call. Per the germline V gene, CDR1 is MNHEY and CDR2 is SVGAGI. CDR3 length: 13 residues. Trimming shortened V by 6 bases and J by 4 bases, and 12 bases separated the two germline ends. The DNA for the CDR3 is TGTGCCAGCAGATCTCCCGGTGCAGAGACCCAGTACTTC. Translated: CASRSPGAETQYF.

This sequence joins TRBV5-1 and TRBJ1-4; D is uncertain. This CDR3 comprises 14 residues. Trimming shortened V by 2 bases and J by 5 bases, and 10 bases separated the two germline ends. The V gene's germline CDR1 is SGHRS and CDR2 YFSETQ. CDR3 coding DNA: TGCGCCAGCAGCTTTGGACGGTTCAATGAAAAACTGTTTTTT. It is translated as CASSFGRFNEKLFF.

J is TRBJ1-1 and V is TRBV19; no clear D. The germline V gene has CDR1 LNHDA and CDR2 SQIVND (reference sequence). V was pared by 4 bases and J by 7 bases, with 7 bases between. The CDR3 runs 11 residues. CDR3 protein: CASSRSDEAFF. DNA of the CDR3: TGTGCCAGTAGTAGGTCGGATGAAGCTTTCTTT. Full variable domain (remainder filled in from reference TRBV19 and TRBJ1-1): DGGITQSPKYLFRKEGQNVTLSCEQNLNHDAMYWYRQDPGQGLRLIYYSQIVNDFQKGDIAEGYSVSREKKESFPLTVTSAQKNPTAFYLCASSRSDEAFFGQGTRLTVV.

This clone was seen just once. The V and J genes are TRBV29-1 and TRBJ1-1; a possible D gene is TRBD1 (5 bases). The CDR3 covers 15 residues. V was shortened by 3 bases and J by 0 bases, with 14 bases between the two germline ends. Germline V gives CDR1 SQVTM, CDR2 ANQGSEA. CDR3 loop: CSVDSQGRMNTEAFF. CDR3 DNA sequence: TGCAGCGTTGACTCTCAGGGAAGGATGAACACTGAAGCTTTCTTT.

The V and J genes are TRBV29-1 and TRBJ1-4; TRBD1 aligns across 7 bases. Germline V gives CDR1 SQVTM, CDR2 ANQGSEA. This CDR3 region has 13 residues. The junction had 3 bases not matched to a gene; V was cut back by 8 bases and J by 0 bases. In DNA form, the CDR3 reads TGCAGCTCTCAGGGGGCAACTAATGAAAAACTGTTTTTT. This codes for CSSQGATNEKLFF.

The rearrangement joins TRBV5-1 to TRBJ1-4; D gene unclear. The CDR3 sequence is 15 residues long. The V gene's germline CDR1 is SGHRS and CDR2 YFSETQ. The germline V and J ends were trimmed by 3 bases and 0 bases, with 9 bases remaining between them. As DNA, the CDR3 is TGCGCCAGCAGCTCCGGACGGACAACTAATGAAAAACTGTTTTTT. Translated, it gives CASSSGRTTNEKLFF.

This chain connects TRBV19 to TRBJ1-1; D is ambiguous. V lost 2 bases and J lost 7, with 14 bases in between. Germline V gene sequence: CDR1 LNHDA, CDR2 SQIVND (reference sequence). The CDR3 runs to 14 residues. CDR3 protein: CASSIYRGPGEAFF. In DNA form, the CDR3 reads TGTGCCAGTAGTATATACCGAGGACCCGGTGAAGCTTTCTTT.

The rearrangement uses TRBV11-3 and TRBJ2-7; D is perhaps TRBD1 (5 bases). V was pared by 8 bases and J by 3 bases, with 14 bases between. Germline lookup yields CDR1 SGHNT and CDR2 YENEEA. The CDR3 has 13 amino acids. CDR3 amino acids: CASGIGADYEQYF. CDR3 DNA: TGTGCCAGCGGGATTGGGGCGGACTACGAGCAGTACTTC. Using reference TRBV11-3 and TRBJ2-7 for the parts outside the CDR3, the full variable domain is EAGVVQSPRYKIIEKKQPVAFWCNPISGHNTLYWYLQNLGQGPELLIRYENEEAVDDSQLPKDRFSAERLKGVDSTLKIQPAELGDSAVYLCASGIGADYEQYFGPGTRLTVT.

The V gene is TRBV5-4, the J gene TRBJ1-1; a weak D match, TRBD1 (5 bases). V gave up 4 bases and J gave up 4 bases, with 11 bases separating them. This CDR3 is built from 13 residues. Germline V lookup: CDR1 SGHNT, CDR2 YYREEE (reference sequence). CDR3 sequence: CASSPRGSTEAFF. CDR3 bases: TGTGCCAGCAGCCCGCGGGGGAGCACTGAAGCTTTCTTT.

The chain joins TRBV5-1 to TRBJ2-5; D remains ambiguous. The CDR3 has 17 residues. Per germline, CDR1 SGHRS and CDR2 YFSETQ. V was cut by 0 bases and J by 5 bases, with 20 bases left in between. CDR3 nucleotide sequence: TGCGCCAGCAGCTTGGGCACGACCGCGGACCCTTGGGAGACCCAGTACTTC. As protein: CASSLGTTADPWETQYF.

The rearrangement joins TRBV19 to TRBJ2-1; possibly TRBD1 for D (5 bases). Germline V gene lookup returns CDR1 LNHDA and CDR2 SQIVND (reference sequence). V gave up 5 bases and J gave up 6 bases, with 20 bases separating them. The length of the CDR3 is 16 residues. The chain's CDR3 is CASSDSPDRKANEQFF. For the CDR3, the DNA is TGTGCCAGTAGTGACTCACCCGACAGAAAGGCCAATGAGCAGTTCTTC.